This T cell receptor beta chain was observed in a study of beta chain features in type 1 diabetes. Study observations and caveats: Naive, central memory and Treg TCRB repertoires seemed to resemble each other more closely in patients than they did in healthy donors. For TCRB rearrangement, an influence of HLA type remained unresolved here. Fewer insertions but more deletions were seen at VDJ junctions in type 1 diabetes patients.

Post-sort purity exceeded 95% for all sorted populations. Points on this clone: The antigen remains unidentified.

CDR1 SQVTM and CDR2 ANQGSEA come from the germline V gene. The length of the CDR3 is 12 residues. V was trimmed by 7 bases and J by 10 bases, leaving 16 bases between them. The study reverse transcribed the entire isolated RNA, so it sequenced expressed TCRB transcripts. Profiled with immunoSEQ multiplex PCR; TCRdb holds only in-frame clones, not every one. The table has around 500,000 clones, over 25% seen once. The receptor's source is a man in his late teens or twenties in good health. The chain recombines TRBV29-1 with TRBJ1-4; TRBD1 might be the D (5 bases). The sample comprised naive CD4+ T cells from blood. The CDR3 region is CSGRQGSGKLFF. The CDR3 DNA sequence: TGCAGCGGCCGCCAGGGATCAGGAAAACTGTTTTTT.